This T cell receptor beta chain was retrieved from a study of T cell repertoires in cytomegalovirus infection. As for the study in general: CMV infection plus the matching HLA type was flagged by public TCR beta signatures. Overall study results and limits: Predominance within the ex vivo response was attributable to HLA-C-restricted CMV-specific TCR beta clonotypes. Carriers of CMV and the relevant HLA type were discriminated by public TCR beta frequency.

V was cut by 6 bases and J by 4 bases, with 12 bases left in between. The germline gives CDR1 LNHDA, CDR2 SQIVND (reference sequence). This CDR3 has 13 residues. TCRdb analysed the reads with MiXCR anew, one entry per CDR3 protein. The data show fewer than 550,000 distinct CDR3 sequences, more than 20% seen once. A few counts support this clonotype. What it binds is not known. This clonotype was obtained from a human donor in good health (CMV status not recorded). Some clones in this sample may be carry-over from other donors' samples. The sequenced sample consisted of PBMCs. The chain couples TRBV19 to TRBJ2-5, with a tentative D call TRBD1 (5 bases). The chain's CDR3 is CASRTQGSETQYF. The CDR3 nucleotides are TGTGCCAGTAGGACTCAGGGCTCAGAGACCCAGTACTTC.